This record looks at one T cell receptor (beta chain) sequence and its context. The target antigen is unknown. This record comes from a study of CD4 T cells in relation to SARS-CoV-2 and coronaviruses. This CDR3 comprises 16 residues. Trimming at V came to 6 bases and at J to 4 bases, leaving 10 bases not matched to a gene. CDR1 and CDR2 from the germline V gene are MNHNY and SVGAGI (reference sequence). Unexposed donor CD4+ T cells date from 2011-2018, before the COVID-19 pandemic. After about 11 days of culture, CD4+ T cells were isolated. Unexposed-donor CD4+ T cells were probed with SARS-CoV-2 S/N and four cold-coronavirus spikes, cells permitting. Sequencing used immunoSEQ multiplex PCR; TCRdb keeps in-frame clones, though not all of them. The table has more than 20,000 clones, 70% to 80% seen once.

The sample taken for sequencing was CD4+ T cells from PBMCs, cultured in vitro. This TCR came from a human donor in good health. The rearrangement joins TRBV6-6 to TRBJ2-1; 9 bases agree with TRBD2. The CDR3 sequence is CASRERSGSQYNEQFF. The CDR3 DNA reads TGTGCCAGCAGGGAACGTAGCGGGAGCCAGTACAATGAGCAGTTCTTC.